Listed below are T cell receptor beta chains from one sample, sequenced in a study of cytomegalovirus exposure and HLA in healthy donors. The assay was immunoSEQ multiplex PCR, and TCRdb's table has in-frame clones only and misses some. The sample has tens of thousands of clones, roughly 76% seen once. Sample: PBMCs. These receptors were collected from a male donor in good health and CMV-seronegative. The CDR3 runs from the conserved cysteine through the conserved F or W. D genes are given only for firm matches. Not all rows give a size; the values are once, few, many and, for expanded clones, a class.

d_gene	v_gene	abundance	j_gene	CDR3nt	CDR3aa
NA	TRBV19	NA	TRBJ2-7	TGTGCCAGTAGTGTCCGGGACCAACGGGGGTACGAGCAGTACTTC	CASSVRDQRGYEQYF
NA	TRBV5-1	NA	TRBJ2-5	TGCGCCAGCAGCTTGGAGACGGGTACAAGGGGGGAGACCCAGTACTTC	CASSLETGTRGETQYF
TRBD2	TRBV27	NA	TRBJ2-3	TGTGCCAGCAGTCTAGCGGGAGTTGGTTTTCGAAGCACAGATACGCAGTATTTT	CASSLAGVGFRSTDTQYF
TRBD1	TRBV30	once	TRBJ2-7	TGTGCCTGGGCTGACAGGGGCTACGAGCAGTACTTC	CAWADRGYEQYF
NA	TRBV6-1	once	TRBJ2-3	TGTGCCAGCAGGACAGGAGCCACAGATACGCAGTATTTT	CASRTGATDTQYF
TRBD1	TRBV7-9	once	TRBJ2-1	TGTTCCAGCAGCTCTACCTATAGGGGGCTCGCCAATGAGCAGTTCTTC	CSSSSTYRGLANEQFF
TRBD1	TRBV7-8	NA	TRBJ2-2	TGTGCCAGCAGCTCAATACAGGGGAATGGCGGGGAGCTGTTTTTT	CASSSIQGNGGELFF
TRBD1	TRBV11-3	few	TRBJ2-1	TGTGCCAGCAGCTTAGAGGCGGGACAGGGGGCCTATGAGCAGTTCTTC	CASSLEAGQGAYEQFF
NA	TRBV10-1	NA	TRBJ1-1	TGCGCCAGCAGTGTCGGTGGGGGGAGGGACACTGAAGCTTTCTTT	CASSVGGGRDTEAFF
TRBD1	TRBV13	NA	TRBJ2-3	TGTGCCAGCAGCTCCCAGGGGACAGGGGGCGTTTGGGTCGCCACAGATACGCAGTATTTT	CASSSQGTGGVWVATDTQYF
NA	TRBV7-9	NA	TRBJ1-2	TGTGCCAGCAGCTGGGACACGAACCATGGCTACACCTTC	CASSWDTNHGYTF
TRBD2	TRBV27	few	TRBJ2-1	TGTGCCAGCAGTCCACTCCGGACTAGCGGCTACAATGAGCAGTTCTTC	CASSPLRTSGYNEQFF
TRBD1	TRBV10-2	few	TRBJ1-1	TGCGCCAGCAGGGGGACAGGGAGAGCTTTCTTT	CASRGTGRAFF
TRBD1	TRBV4-3	NA	TRBJ1-5	TGCGCCAGCAGCCAAGGGTTCCAGGGGGATCAGCCCCAGCATTTT	CASSQGFQGDQPQHF
NA	TRBV28	NA	TRBJ2-7	TGTGCCAGCAGAGGGGAATCCTACGAGCAGTACTTC	CASRGESYEQYF
NA	TRBV5-6	NA	TRBJ2-7	TGTGCCAGCAGCTTCAGTTCAGGCGAGCAGTACTTC	CASSFSSGEQYF
TRBD1	TRBV6-1	NA	TRBJ1-4	TGTGCCAGCAGACCGACAGGGGGCGTGGAAAAACTGTTTTTT	CASRPTGGVEKLFF
TRBD2	TRBV4-2	once	TRBJ2-7	TGTGCCAGCAGCCAACGGACTAGCGGGGGAGACGAGCAGTACTTC	CASSQRTSGGDEQYF
TRBD1	TRBV7-2	few	TRBJ2-2	TGTGCCAGCAGCTTCTCCGGGACAGGGAACACCGGGGAGCTGTTTTTT	CASSFSGTGNTGELFF